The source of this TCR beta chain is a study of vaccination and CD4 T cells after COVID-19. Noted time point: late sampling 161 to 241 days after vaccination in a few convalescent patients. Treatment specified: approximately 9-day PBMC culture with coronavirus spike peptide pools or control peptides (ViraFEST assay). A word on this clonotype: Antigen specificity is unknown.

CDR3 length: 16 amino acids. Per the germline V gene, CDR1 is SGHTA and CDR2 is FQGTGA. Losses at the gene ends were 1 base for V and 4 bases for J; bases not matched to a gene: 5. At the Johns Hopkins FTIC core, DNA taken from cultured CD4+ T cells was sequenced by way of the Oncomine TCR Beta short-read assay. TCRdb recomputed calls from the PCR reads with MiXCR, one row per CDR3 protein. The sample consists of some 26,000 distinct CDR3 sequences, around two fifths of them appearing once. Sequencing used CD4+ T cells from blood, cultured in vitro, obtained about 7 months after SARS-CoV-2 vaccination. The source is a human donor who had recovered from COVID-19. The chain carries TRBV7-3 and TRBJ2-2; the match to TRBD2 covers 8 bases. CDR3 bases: TGTGCCAGCAGCTTAAGCCTAGCGGGCCTCACCGGGGAGCTGTTTTTT. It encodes CASSLSLAGLTGELFF.